Shown below are 22 T cell receptor beta chains from a single sample sequenced in a study of blood T cells in healthy people across ages. The second PCR ran about 7 to 12 cycles with a sample-barcoded 5' primer and J-beta primers. TCRdb reprocessed the 5' RACE reads via MiXCR and lists one record per CDR3 protein. The sample records about a million distinct CDR3 sequences, 35% to 45% being singletons. The sequenced sample consisted of blood. These receptors all stem from a man aged 18 to 35 in good health.

This clonotype was counted a few times. The CDR3 is CASTNPGLQETQYF. CDR3 sequence (DNA): TGTGCCAGCACCAATCCAGGCCTCCAAGAGACCCAGTACTTC. The chain employs TRBV6-2 or TRBV6-3 and TRBJ2-5; D is ambiguous. This CDR3 has 14 amino acids. The V and J ends lost 7 bases and 1 base respectively, with 13 bases between them. The germline V gene encodes CDR1 MNHEY and CDR2 SVGEGT.

This clonotype was counted between two and nine times. The chain recombines TRBV27 with TRBJ1-6, with D hard to call. Germline-derived CDR1 and CDR2 are MNHEY and SMNVEV (reference sequence). This CDR3 comprises 17 residues. The ends were cut back, 3 bases at V and 0 bases at J, with 12 bases in the middle. The CDR3 region is CASSLASQSSYNSPLHF. The CDR3 DNA sequence: TGTGCCAGCAGTTTGGCGAGTCAAAGCTCCTATAATTCACCCCTCCACTTT.

This clonotype turned up a few times. The chain recombines TRBV20-1 with TRBJ2-7; 10 nucleotides align to TRBD2. The CDR3 totals 13 residues. J gave up 2 bases and V 3 bases, and 1 base lay outside the gene matches. Germline V gene data show CDR1 as DFQATT and CDR2 as SNEGSKA (reference sequence). CDR3 loop: CSARTSGPYEQYF. The CDR3 coding sequence is TGCAGTGCTAGGACTAGCGGGCCCTACGAGCAGTACTTC.

This sequence joins TRBV6-1 and TRBJ1-5; D might be TRBD1 (5 bases). CDR3 size: 15 residues. Germline lookup yields CDR1 MNHNS and CDR2 SASEGT. Written as DNA, the CDR3 is TGTGACCGTTTCGGGACTGAACGCCTCAATCAGCCCCAGCATTTT. Translation gives CDRFGTERLNQPQHF.

The chain links TRBV7-2 to TRBJ2-7, with D tentatively TRBD2 (6 bases). V was clipped by 1 base and J by 7 bases, with 20 bases between them. The germline CDR1 and CDR2 sequences are SGHTA and FQGNSA. CDR3 length: 16 residues. CDR3 nucleotides: TGTGCCAGCAGCTTAGGATGGGGGGTCCCACACAATGAGCAGTACTTC. Encoded protein: CASSLGWGVPHNEQYF.

CDR3 loop: CASRTSGRGYTEAFF. The CDR3, as DNA: TGTGCCAGCAGGACGTCGGGGAGGGGATACACTGAAGCTTTCTTT. V usage is TRBV6-5 and J usage is TRBJ1-1, with a weak D call TRBD1 (5 bases). The CDR3 is 15 amino acids. V lost 6 bases and J 3 bases, leaving 17 bases between the germline ends. CDR1 is MNHEY, CDR2 SVGAGI, per germline.

For this clonotype: A read error may be the cause here, since a much bigger clone is one base away. V usage is TRBV4-2 and J usage is TRBJ1-4; possible D gene TRBD1, 6 bases. CDR3 length: 14 residues. Germline lookup yields CDR1 LGHNA and CDR2 YNFKEQ. The CDR3 reads CAGSHGQKNEKLFF. In DNA form, the CDR3 reads TGTGCCGGCAGCCACGGACAGAAGAATGAAAAACTGTTTTTT.

This chain uses TRBV5-1 with TRBJ2-3; D is perhaps TRBD1 or TRBD2 (5 bases each). Germline loops: CDR1 SGHRS, CDR2 YFSETQ. The V end lost 4 bases, the J end lost 1 base, and 31 bases lay between the germline ends. The CDR3 spans 21 residues. As DNA, the CDR3 is TGCGCCAGCAGCCTCGAACCCAACTTCCGGGACCTAAGGACTGGCACAGATACGCAGTATTTT. This gives the protein CASSLEPNFRDLRTGTDTQYF.

This clonotype showed up just a few times. The germline gene is not matched at one end of the junction; a read error may be the cause. J is TRBJ1-2 and V is TRBV4-3; the D is unclear. Germline lookup yields CDR1 LGHNA and CDR2 YSLEER. The CDR3 consists of 14 residues. The CDR3 DNA is TGCGCCGGCAGCCAAGATTGGGCTACCTATGGCTACACCTTC. Its protein is CAGSQDWATYGYTF.

The sample holds a few counts of this clonotype. CDR3 loop: CASSQGDRSYEQYF. The CDR3 DNA follows: TGTGCCAGCAGCCAAGGGGACAGATCTTACGAGCAGTACTTC. The V gene is TRBV4-2, the J gene TRBJ2-7, with 7 bases lining up with TRBD1. Trimming cost V 1 base and J 4 bases; bases outside gene matches: 4. CDR1 is LGHNA and CDR2 is YNFKEQ in the germline V gene. CDR3 size: 14 residues.

V and J are TRBV25-1 and TRBJ2-3, with D unresolved. CDR3 length: 14 amino acids. Germline CDR1 and CDR2: MGHDK and SYGVNS. Trimming took 7 bases from V and 4 from J, leaving 15 bases between them. For the CDR3, the DNA is TGTGCCAGCACTGAGAACTATGTCGCAGATACGCAGTATTTT. It specifies CASTENYVADTQYF.

The V and J genes are TRBV4-2 and TRBJ1-4; TRBD1 is a possible D gene (5 bases). Germline V gene lookup returns CDR1 LGHNA and CDR2 YNFKEQ. This CDR3 has 16 amino acids. Trimming pared 1 base from V and 5 bases from J, leaving 14 bases between. CDR3 nucleotide sequence: TGTGCCAGCAGCCAAGGGGCGTCCGGGGCAAATGAAAAACTGTTTTTT. Translating it yields CASSQGASGANEKLFF.

This clonotype has just a few counts. V gene TRBV7-3 combines with J gene TRBJ1-2, with no clear D. The germline CDR1 and CDR2 sequences are SGHTA and FQGTGA. This CDR3 region has 20 residues. V lost 1 base and J lost 6, with 30 bases in between. This chain's CDR3 is CASSLIRELWVCAHLDGYTF. For the CDR3, the DNA is TGTGCCAGCAGCTTAATTCGGGAGCTCTGGGTTTGTGCCCATTTGGATGGCTACACCTTC.

The chain has TRBV9 and TRBJ1-6, with TRBD1 matching 8 bases. V was clipped by 3 bases and J by 9 bases; unmatched bases: 5. Germline CDR1 is SGDLS and CDR2 is YYNGEE. The CDR3 extends over 14 amino acids. The DNA for the CDR3 is TGTGCCAGCAGCGGGACAGGGATGGGTTCACCCCTCCACTTT. It translates to CASSGTGMGSPLHF. Full variable domain (remainder filled in from reference TRBV9 and TRBJ1-6): DSGVTQTPKHLITATGQRVTLRCSPRSGDLSVYWYQQSLDQGLQFLIQYYNGEERAKGNILERFSAQQFPDLHSELNLSSLELGDSALYFCASSGTGMGSPLHFGNGTRLTVT.

The chain couples TRBV12-3 or TRBV12-4 to TRBJ1-1; TRBD1 agrees at 7 bases. The CDR3 sequence is 17 residues long. The trim removed 1 base at V and 4 bases at J, leaving 12 bases unmatched. In nucleotides, the CDR3 is TGTGCCAGCAGTTTAGTAGACAGGGTCAAGGGTTTCACTGAAGCTTTCTTT. It specifies CASSLVDRVKGFTEAFF.

The chain has TRBV4-3 and TRBJ1-5, with TRBD1 as a possible D gene (5 bases). CDR1 and CDR2 from the germline V gene are LGHNA and YSLEER. Trimming took 0 bases from V and 6 from J, leaving 9 bases between them. The CDR3 consists of 14 residues. The CDR3 DNA reads TGCGCCAGCAGCCAAGATCCCAGGGCTCAGCCCCAGCATTTT. It yields the protein CASSQDPRAQPQHF.

The chain joins TRBV20-1 to TRBJ2-1, with a tentative D call TRBD2 (6 bases). The end of the DNA fits TRBJ2-7 better, so the J call may be wrong. The CDR3 length is 17 residues. Germline CDR1 DFQATT, CDR2 SNEGSKA (reference sequence). Here the CDR3 DNA reads TGCAGTGCTAGTCCCAGGGCGGGGAGCCGCTCCTACAATGAGCAGTACTTC. It translates to CSASPRAGSRSYNEQYF.

The rearrangement uses TRBV11-2 and TRBJ2-3; the D gene is possibly TRBD1 (5 bases). V was trimmed by 5 bases and J by 2 bases, leaving 14 bases between them. The CDR3 sequence is 15 residues long. Per germline, CDR1 SGHAT and CDR2 FQNNGV. CDR3 sequence reads: CASSKGLRVTDTQYF. CDR3 coding DNA: TGTGCCAGCAGCAAGGGGCTGAGAGTCACAGATACGCAGTATTTT. The whole variable domain, remainder taken from reference TRBV11-2 and TRBJ2-3, is EAGVAQSPRYKIIEKRQSVAFWCNPISGHATLYWYQQILGQGPKLLIQFQNNGVVDDSQLPKDRFSAERLKGVDSTLKIQPAKLEDSAVYLCASSKGLRVTDTQYFGPGTRLTVL.

The chain's CDR3 is CASSTPIGDTDTQYF. The CDR3 nucleotides are TGTGCCAGCAGTACCCCGATAGGGGACACAGATACGCAGTATTTT. The chain joins TRBV6-5 to TRBJ2-3; perhaps TRBD1 as D (5 bases). V lost 5 bases, J lost 2 bases, and 14 bases lay in between. The CDR3 sequence is 15 residues long. CDR1 MNHEY and CDR2 SVGAGI come from the germline V gene.

This clonotype was counted between two and nine times. V gene TRBV29-1 combines with J gene TRBJ2-1; TRBD1 agrees at 10 bases. CDR1 and CDR2 from the germline V gene are SQVTM and ANQGSEA. J lost 4 bases, V lost 6 bases, and 12 bases had no gene match. The CDR3 runs 16 residues. DNA of the CDR3: TGCAGCGTGGAACTCCCGGGACAGGGGATTTACAATGAGCAGTTCTTC. Protein: CSVELPGQGIYNEQFF.

A few counts support this clonotype. CDR3 DNA: TGTGCCAGCAGCCAAGAAGGAGGAAGCGAGCAGTTCTTC. This sequence encodes CASSQEGGSEQFF. The genes are TRBV3-1 and TRBJ2-1; a weak D match, TRBD2 (5 bases). The CDR3 loop spans 13 amino acids. With 0 bases removed from V and 10 bases from J, the gap between germline ends came to 10 bases. Germline CDR1 is LGHDT and CDR2 is YNNKEL (reference sequence).

J is TRBJ1-4 and V is TRBV5-5; perhaps TRBD1 as D (6 bases). The V and J ends lost 5 bases and 4 bases respectively, with 12 bases between them. There are 14 residues in the CDR3. Per the germline V gene, CDR1 is SGHKS and CDR2 is YYEKEE (reference sequence). The CDR3 is CASRPGDVNEKLFF. CDR3 in DNA: TGTGCCAGCAGACCAGGGGATGTTAATGAAAAACTGTTTTTT.